This TCR beta chain was identified in a study of T cell repertoires in cytomegalovirus infection. Study information: Public TCR beta signatures indicated both CMV infection and matching HLA type.

Details on this clonotype: The target antigen is unknown.

The CDR3 totals 16 residues. Germline assignment: CDR1 SGHTA and CDR2 FQGTGA. V lost 6 bases, J lost 8 bases, and 25 bases lay in between. Each CDR3 protein gets one entry after TCRdb re-called the reads with MiXCR. This sample has about 230,000 distinct CDR3 sequences; approximately 22% occur once, and the top ten carry roughly 20%. Study-wide findings and caveats: The cumulative frequency of public TCR beta families distinguished individuals who carried CMV together with the relevant HLA. Dominating the ex vivo response were TCR beta clonotypes that were CMV-specific and HLA-C-restricted.

This TCR came from a human donor in good health (CMV status not recorded). Some clones in this sample may be carry-over from other donors' samples. The specimen sequenced was CD8+ T cells from PBMCs. V and J are TRBV7-3 and TRBJ1-2; a weak D match, TRBD1 (5 bases). The DNA of the CDR3 is TGTGCCAGCAGGTCCGCCATCAACCGGGACTCCGGGGGCTACACCTTC. Its translation: CASRSAINRDSGGYTF.